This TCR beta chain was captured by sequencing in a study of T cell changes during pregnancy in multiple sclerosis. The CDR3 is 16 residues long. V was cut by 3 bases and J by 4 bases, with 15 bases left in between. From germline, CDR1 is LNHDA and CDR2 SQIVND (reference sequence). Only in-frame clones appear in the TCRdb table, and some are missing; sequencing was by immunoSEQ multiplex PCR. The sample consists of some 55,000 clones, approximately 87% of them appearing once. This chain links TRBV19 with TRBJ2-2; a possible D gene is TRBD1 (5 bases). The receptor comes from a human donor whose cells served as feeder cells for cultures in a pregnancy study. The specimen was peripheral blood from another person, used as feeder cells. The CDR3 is CASSIIRAESTGELFF. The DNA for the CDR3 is TGTGCCAGTAGTATTATCAGGGCGGAGTCCACCGGGGAGCTGTTTTTT.